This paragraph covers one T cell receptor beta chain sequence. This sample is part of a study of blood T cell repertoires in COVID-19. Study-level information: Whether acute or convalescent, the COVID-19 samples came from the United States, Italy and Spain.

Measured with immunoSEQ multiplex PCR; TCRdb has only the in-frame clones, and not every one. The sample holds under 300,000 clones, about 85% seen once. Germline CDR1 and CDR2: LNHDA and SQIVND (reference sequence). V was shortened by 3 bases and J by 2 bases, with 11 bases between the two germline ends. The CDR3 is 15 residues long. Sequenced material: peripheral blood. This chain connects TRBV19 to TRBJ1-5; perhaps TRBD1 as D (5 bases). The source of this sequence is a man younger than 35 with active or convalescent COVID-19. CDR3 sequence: CASSIGHAGNQPQHF. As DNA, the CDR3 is TGTGCCAGTAGTATCGGACACGCCGGCAATCAGCCCCAGCATTTT.